These 16 T cell receptor beta chains originate from one sample sequenced in a study of T cell responses to AZD1222 COVID-19 vaccine. Some clones are missing from TCRdb's copy, which holds only in-frame ones; the method was immunoSEQ multiplex PCR. The sample has about 110,000 clones; roughly 91% are singletons. The source was peripheral blood, collected 28 days after the second AZD1222 dose. The receptors shown here come from an adult who received the AZD1222 COVID-19 vaccine.

The table lists this clone with a count of one. V and J are TRBV24-1 and TRBJ2-7; D is uncertain. Deletions cut 6 bases from V and 2 bases from J, with 10 bases between. The CDR3 is 13 amino acids. Germline CDR1 is KGHDR and CDR2 is SFDVKD. In nucleotides, the CDR3 is TGTGCCACCAGTCCGGGTCAGACCTACGAGCAGTACTTC. This encodes CATSPGQTYEQYF.

The genes are TRBV11-2 and TRBJ2-5, with TRBD2 matching over 12 bases. V dropped 5 bases and J dropped 3; count of bases not matched to a gene: 10. Germline lookup yields CDR1 SGHAT and CDR2 FQNNGV. This CDR3 comprises 17 residues. The DNA of the CDR3 is TGTGCCAGCAGCCGTGGAACTAGCGGGGGGACCAAAGAGACCCAGTACTTC. Translating gives CASSRGTSGGTKETQYF.

This clone was observed once. The rearrangement joins TRBV9 to TRBJ2-3, with TRBD2 identical over 9 bases. J was trimmed by 2 bases and V by 1 base; bases with no gene match: 5. Per germline, CDR1 SGDLS and CDR2 YYNGEE. The CDR3 spans 16 residues. The CDR3 sequence is CASSVMASGDTDTQYF. The DNA for the CDR3 is TGTGCCAGCAGCGTAATGGCTAGCGGGGACACAGATACGCAGTATTTT.

This chain connects TRBV7-8 to TRBJ1-1; no clear D. Trimming took off 1 base at V and 0 bases at J, with 6 bases between the two ends. The CDR3 covers 14 residues. Germline V gives CDR1 SGHVS, CDR2 FQNEAQ. The CDR3 region has the DNA TGTGCCAGCAGCTTAGATATGGTGAACACTGAAGCTTTCTTT. Amino acids: CASSLDMVNTEAFF. The complete variable domain, with remaining parts taken from reference TRBV7-8 and TRBJ1-1, reads GAGVSQSPRYKVAKRGQDVALRCDPISGHVSLFWYQQALGQGPEFLTYFQNEAQLDKSGLPSDRFFAERPEGSVSTLKIQRTQQEDSAVYLCASSLDMVNTEAFFGQGTRLTVV.

The chain is built from TRBV4-3 and TRBJ2-3; D is perhaps TRBD2 (5 bases). The CDR3 runs 14 residues. V was shortened by 4 bases and J by 5 bases, with 13 bases between the two germline ends. The germline gives CDR1 LGHNA, CDR2 YSLEER. In DNA form, the CDR3 reads TGCGCCAGCAGCCCGCTCGGGGAGAGAGATACGCAGTATTTT. It is translated as CASSPLGERDTQYF.

The V gene is TRBV5-3, the J gene TRBJ2-2; TRBD1 aligns across 7 bases. TRBV5-3 is given ORF status, its function remaining uncertain. The J segment lost 10 bases and the V segment lost 0 bases, leaving 9 bases of the junction unmatched. The CDR3 loop spans 15 amino acids. The CDR3 sequence is CARSLVAGGSVELFF. In DNA form, the CDR3 reads TGTGCCAGAAGCTTGGTGGCAGGGGGTAGCGTGGAGCTGTTTTTT.

The rearrangement links TRBV19 to TRBJ1-5, with D perhaps matching TRBD1 (6 bases). CDR3 length: 14 residues. CDR1 and CDR2 (germline): LNHDA, SQIVND (reference sequence). The V and J ends lost 4 bases and 1 base respectively, with 8 bases between them. The chain's CDR3 is CASSRTASNQPQHF. The CDR3 DNA reads TGTGCCAGTAGTAGGACAGCCAGCAATCAGCCCCAGCATTTT.

V gene TRBV6-5 combines with J gene TRBJ2-7, with D perhaps matching TRBD2 (5 bases). This CDR3 is 14 amino acids long. Germline assignment: CDR1 MNHEY and CDR2 SVGAGI. Trimming cost V 2 bases and J 1 base, with 9 bases left between them. The chain's CDR3 is CASSYDGVSYEQYF. For the CDR3, the DNA is TGTGCCAGCAGTTACGACGGGGTTTCCTACGAGCAGTACTTC.

The CDR3 sequence: CASRLTGTGDSPLHF. The CDR3 DNA reads as TGTGCCAGCAGGCTAACCGGGACAGGAGATTCACCCCTCCACTTT. The chain couples TRBV3-1 (or the pseudogene TRBV3-2) to TRBJ1-6; 8 bases map to TRBD1. In germline, CDR1 is LGHDT, CDR2 YNNKEL (reference sequence). V trimming: 6 bases; J trimming: 8 bases; junction bases outside the gene matches: 9. The CDR3 totals 15 residues.

The genes are TRBV6-5 and TRBJ2-1; 11 positions match TRBD1. The germline V gene has CDR1 MNHEY and CDR2 SVGAGI. The CDR3 length is 14 residues. V dropped 5 bases and J dropped 7; count of bases not matched to a gene: 4. Written as DNA, the CDR3 is TGTGCCAGCAGTCCTGGGACAGGGGGAAATGAGCAGTTCTTC. It is translated as CASSPGTGGNEQFF.

The rearrangement uses TRBV5-1 and TRBJ2-3; TRBD2 matches 7 bases. This CDR3 comprises 14 residues. Germline CDR1 and CDR2: SGHRS and YFSETQ. The trim removed 6 bases at V and 4 bases at J, leaving 8 bases unmatched. CDR3 coding DNA: TGCGCCAGCACCCTCCGGGGAGGGCCAGATACGCAGTATTTT. Translating gives CASTLRGGPDTQYF.

This sequence joins TRBV7-3 and TRBJ2-2, with 10 nucleotides matching TRBD1. CDR3 size: 14 residues. Germline CDR1 SGHTA, CDR2 FQGTGA. The J segment lost 4 bases and the V segment lost 5 bases, leaving 1 base of the junction unmatched. This CDR3 reads CASSRDRGTGELFF. CDR3 in DNA: TGTGCCAGCAGCCGGGACAGGGGCACCGGGGAGCTGTTTTTT.

The chain joins TRBV21-1 to TRBJ2-7; the listed D gene, TRBD1, was not tested against the DNA. TRBV21-1 represents a pseudogene. The CDR3 is 13 residues long. CDR3 DNA sequence: TGTGCCACTCAGCAGGGACAAGCCTACGAGCAGTACTTC. Its translation is CATQQGQAYEQYF.

This rearrangement joins TRBV6-5 to TRBJ1-1, with D unresolved. The germline V gene has CDR1 MNHEY and CDR2 SVGAGI. The CDR3 covers 13 residues. The germline V and J ends were trimmed by 3 bases and 3 bases, with 8 bases remaining between them. CDR3 nucleotide sequence: TGTGCCAGCAGTTATCATGGGGACACTGAAGCTTTCTTT. Amino acid sequence: CASSYHGDTEAFF.

The V and J genes are TRBV3-1 (or the pseudogene TRBV3-2) and TRBJ2-5; 15 positions agree with TRBD2. The J segment lost 5 bases and the V segment lost 3 bases, leaving 10 bases of the junction unmatched. Germline-derived CDR1 and CDR2 are LGHDT and YNNKEL (reference sequence). This CDR3 comprises 18 residues. This CDR3 is CASSHSRGLAGGRETQYF. The CDR3 region has the DNA TGTGCCAGCAGCCATTCCCGTGGACTAGCGGGGGGGCGGGAGACCCAGTACTTC.

The CDR3 DNA reads TGTGCCAGCAGCCTTAACAGTCTTCGGGGAACTGAAGCTTTCTTT. This codes for CASSLNSLRGTEAFF. The chain recombines TRBV11-1 with TRBJ1-1; D is undetermined. The CDR3 runs 15 residues. CDR1 and CDR2 from the germline V gene are SGHAT and FQDESV (reference sequence). V lost 5 bases, J lost 5 bases, and 18 bases lay in between.